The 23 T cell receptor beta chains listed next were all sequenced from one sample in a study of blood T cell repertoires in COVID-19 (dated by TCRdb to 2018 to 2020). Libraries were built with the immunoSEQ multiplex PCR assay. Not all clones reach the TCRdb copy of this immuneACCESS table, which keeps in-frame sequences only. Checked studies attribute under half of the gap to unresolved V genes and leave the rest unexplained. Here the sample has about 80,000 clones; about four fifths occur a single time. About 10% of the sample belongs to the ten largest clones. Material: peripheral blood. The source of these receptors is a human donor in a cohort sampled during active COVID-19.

The CDR3 sequence: CASSFPAGDRRGYTF. CDR3 coding DNA: TGTGCCAGCAGTTTCCCCGCAGGGGACAGGCGAGGCTACACCTTC. This sequence joins TRBV28 and TRBJ1-2, with TRBD1 identical over 8 bases. V lost 3 bases to trimming and J lost 8 bases; unmatched junction nucleotides: 11. The CDR3 extends over 15 amino acids. Germline CDR1 is MDHEN and CDR2 is SYDVKM.

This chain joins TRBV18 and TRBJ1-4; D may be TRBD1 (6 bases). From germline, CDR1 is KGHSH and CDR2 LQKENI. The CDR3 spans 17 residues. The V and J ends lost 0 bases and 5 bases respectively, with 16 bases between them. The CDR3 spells CASSPPRGMGLNEKLFF. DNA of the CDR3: TGTGCCAGCTCACCACCGAGGGGGATGGGATTAAATGAAAAACTGTTTTTT.

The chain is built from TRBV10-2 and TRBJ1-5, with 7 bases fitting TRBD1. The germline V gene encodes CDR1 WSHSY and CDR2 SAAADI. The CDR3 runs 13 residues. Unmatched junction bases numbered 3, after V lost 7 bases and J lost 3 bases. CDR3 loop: CASTQGNNQPQHF. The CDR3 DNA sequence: TGCGCCAGCACACAGGGGAACAATCAGCCCCAGCATTTT.

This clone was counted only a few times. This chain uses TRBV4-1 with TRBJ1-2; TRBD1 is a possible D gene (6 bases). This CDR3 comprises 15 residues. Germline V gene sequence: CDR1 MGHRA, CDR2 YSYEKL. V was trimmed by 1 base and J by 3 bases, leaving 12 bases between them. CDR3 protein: CASSQGGGLYYGYTF. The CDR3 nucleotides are TGCGCCAGCAGCCAAGGTGGGGGCTTATACTATGGCTACACCTTC.

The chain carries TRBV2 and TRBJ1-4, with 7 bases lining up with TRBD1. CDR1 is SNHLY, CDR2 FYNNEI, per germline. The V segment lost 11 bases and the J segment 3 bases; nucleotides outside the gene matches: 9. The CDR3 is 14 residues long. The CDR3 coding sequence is TGTGCCTATCAGCGAAGGGGGCCTAATGAAAAACTGTTTTTT. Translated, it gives CAYQRRGPNEKLFF.

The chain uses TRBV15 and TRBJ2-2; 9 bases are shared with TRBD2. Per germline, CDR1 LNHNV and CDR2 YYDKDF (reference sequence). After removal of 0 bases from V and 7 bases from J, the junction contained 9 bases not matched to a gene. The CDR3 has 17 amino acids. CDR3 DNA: TGTGCCACCAGCAGAGATCTGGTAGCGGGGGCCGACGGGGAGCTGTTTTTT. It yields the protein CATSRDLVAGADGELFF.

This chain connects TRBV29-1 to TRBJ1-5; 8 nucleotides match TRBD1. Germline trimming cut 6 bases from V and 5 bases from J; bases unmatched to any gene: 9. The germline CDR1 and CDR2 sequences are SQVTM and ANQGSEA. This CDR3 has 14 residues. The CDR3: CSVGPGGADQPQHF. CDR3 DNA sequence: TGCAGCGTCGGACCAGGGGGCGCGGATCAGCCCCAGCATTTT.

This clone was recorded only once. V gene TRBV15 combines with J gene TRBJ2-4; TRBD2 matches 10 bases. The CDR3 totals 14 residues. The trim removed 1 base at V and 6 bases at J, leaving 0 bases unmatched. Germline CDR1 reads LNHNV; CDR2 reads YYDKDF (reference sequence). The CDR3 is CATSRASGGNIQYF. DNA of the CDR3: TGTGCCACCAGCAGAGCTAGCGGGGGAAACATTCAGTACTTC.

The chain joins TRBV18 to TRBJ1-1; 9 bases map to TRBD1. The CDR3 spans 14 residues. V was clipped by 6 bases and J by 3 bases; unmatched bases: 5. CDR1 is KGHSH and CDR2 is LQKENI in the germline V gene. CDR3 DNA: TGTGCCAGCTCCCCTAGGACAGGGGACACTGAAGCTTTCTTT. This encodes CASSPRTGDTEAFF.

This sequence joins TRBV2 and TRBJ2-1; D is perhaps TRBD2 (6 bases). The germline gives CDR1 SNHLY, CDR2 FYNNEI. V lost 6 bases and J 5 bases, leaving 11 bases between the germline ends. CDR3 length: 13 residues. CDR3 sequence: CASSRDLNNEQFF. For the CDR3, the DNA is TGTGCCAGCAGCCGGGACTTAAACAATGAGCAGTTCTTC.

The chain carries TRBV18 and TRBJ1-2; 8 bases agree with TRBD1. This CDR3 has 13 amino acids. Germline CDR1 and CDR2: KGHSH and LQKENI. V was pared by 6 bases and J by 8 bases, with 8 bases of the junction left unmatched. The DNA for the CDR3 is TGTGCCAGCTCCTATCGGACAGGGCAGGGCTACACCTTC. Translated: CASSYRTGQGYTF.

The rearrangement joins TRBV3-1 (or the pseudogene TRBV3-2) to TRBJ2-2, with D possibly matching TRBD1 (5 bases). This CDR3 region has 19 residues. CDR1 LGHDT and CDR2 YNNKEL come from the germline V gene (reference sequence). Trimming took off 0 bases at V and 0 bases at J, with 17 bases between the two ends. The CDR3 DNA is TGTGCCAGCAGCCAAGACAGGGCTAAATCTCTCGCGAACACCGGGGAGCTGTTTTTT. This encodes CASSQDRAKSLANTGELFF.

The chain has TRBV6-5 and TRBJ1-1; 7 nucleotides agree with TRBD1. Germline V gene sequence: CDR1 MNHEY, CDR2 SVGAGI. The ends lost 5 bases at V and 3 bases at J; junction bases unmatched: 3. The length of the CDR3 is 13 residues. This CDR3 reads CASSNTGDTEAFF. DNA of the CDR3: TGTGCCAGCAGTAATACAGGGGACACTGAAGCTTTCTTT.

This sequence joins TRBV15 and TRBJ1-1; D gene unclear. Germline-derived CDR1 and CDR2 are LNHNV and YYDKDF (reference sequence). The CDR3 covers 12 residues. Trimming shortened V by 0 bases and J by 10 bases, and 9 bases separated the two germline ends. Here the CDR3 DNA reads TGTGCCACCAGCAGAGATGCATCGGGAGCTTTCTTT. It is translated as CATSRDASGAFF.

For the CDR3, the DNA is TGCAGCGTGGACAGGGCGGGGACTGAAGCTTTCTTT. Protein: CSVDRAGTEAFF. The chain has TRBV29-1 and TRBJ1-1; TRBD1 agrees at 8 bases. The CDR3 runs to 12 residues. The junction had 5 bases not matched to a gene; V was cut back by 6 bases and J by 5 bases. CDR1 and CDR2 (germline): SQVTM, ANQGSEA.

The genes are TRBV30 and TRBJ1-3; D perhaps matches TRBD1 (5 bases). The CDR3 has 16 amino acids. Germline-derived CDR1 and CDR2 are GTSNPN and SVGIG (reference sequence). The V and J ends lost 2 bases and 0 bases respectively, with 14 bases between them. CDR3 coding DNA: TGTGCCTGGAGTCAGGAGGGGACCTTCTCTGGAAACACCATATATTTT. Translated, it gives CAWSQEGTFSGNTIYF.

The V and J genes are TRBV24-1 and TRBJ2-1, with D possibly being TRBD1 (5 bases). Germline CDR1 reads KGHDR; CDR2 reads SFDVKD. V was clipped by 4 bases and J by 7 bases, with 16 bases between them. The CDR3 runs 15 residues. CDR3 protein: CATSDPLGERNEQFF. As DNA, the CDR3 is TGTGCCACCAGTGACCCTTTAGGGGAAAGAAATGAGCAGTTCTTC.

CDR3 loop: CASSFGGTDSGNTIYF. DNA for the CDR3: TGTGCCAGCAGCTTCGGGGGGACTGACTCTGGAAACACCATATATTTT. The chain is built from TRBV11-1 and TRBJ1-3; D might be TRBD1 (5 bases). This CDR3 is built from 16 residues. Germline V CDR1 and CDR2: SGHAT, FQDESV (reference sequence). V was trimmed by 3 bases and J by 0 bases, leaving 12 bases between them. Full variable domain (outside the CDR3, taken from reference TRBV11-1 and TRBJ1-3): EAEVAQSPRYKITEKSQAVAFWCDPISGHATLYWYRQILGQGPELLVQFQDESVVDDSQLPKDRFSAERLKGVDSTLKIQPAELGDSAMYLCASSFGGTDSGNTIYFGEGSWLTVV.

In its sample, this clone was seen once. CDR3 sequence (DNA): TGCGCCAGCAGGGGATTGGACAGTTGGGGCTACGAGCAGTACTTC. Translating gives CASRGLDSWGYEQYF. The genes are TRBV5-1 and TRBJ2-7; weak D call: TRBD1 (6 bases). V lost 5 bases and J 3 bases, leaving 18 bases between the germline ends. Germline loops: CDR1 SGHRS, CDR2 YFSETQ. CDR3 length: 15 amino acids. The whole variable domain, filled in from reference TRBV5-1 and TRBJ2-7, reads KAGVTQTPRYLIKTRGQQVTLSCSPISGHRSVSWYQQTPGQGLQFLFEYFSETQRNKGNFPGRFSGRQFSNSRSEMNVSTLELGDSALYLCASRGLDSWGYEQYFGPGTRLTVT.

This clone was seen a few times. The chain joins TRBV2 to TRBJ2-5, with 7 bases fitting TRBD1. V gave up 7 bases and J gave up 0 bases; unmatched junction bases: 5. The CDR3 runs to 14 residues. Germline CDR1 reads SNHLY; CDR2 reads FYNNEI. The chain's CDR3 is CASKDRRYQETQYF. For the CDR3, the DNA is TGTGCCAGCAAGGACAGGAGATACCAAGAGACCCAGTACTTC.

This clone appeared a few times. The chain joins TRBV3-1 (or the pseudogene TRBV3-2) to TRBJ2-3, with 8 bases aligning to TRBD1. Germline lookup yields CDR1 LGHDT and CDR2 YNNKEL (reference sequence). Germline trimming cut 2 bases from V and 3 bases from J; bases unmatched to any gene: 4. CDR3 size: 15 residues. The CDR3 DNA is TGTGCCAGCAGCCAACAGGGGGCTAAGACAGATACGCAGTATTTT. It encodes CASSQQGAKTDTQYF.

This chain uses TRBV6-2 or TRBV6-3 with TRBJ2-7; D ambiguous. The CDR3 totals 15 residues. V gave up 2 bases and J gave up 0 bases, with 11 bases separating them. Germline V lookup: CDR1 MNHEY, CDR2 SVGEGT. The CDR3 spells CASSYDPTDSYEQYF. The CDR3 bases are TGTGCCAGCAGTTACGATCCCACAGACTCCTACGAGCAGTACTTC.

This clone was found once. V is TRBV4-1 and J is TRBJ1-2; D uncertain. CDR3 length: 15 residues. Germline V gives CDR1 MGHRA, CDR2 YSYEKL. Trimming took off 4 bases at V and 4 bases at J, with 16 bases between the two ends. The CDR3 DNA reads TGCGCCAGCAGCCCCGGTAGCGAGCGAGGCTATGGCTACACCTTC. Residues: CASSPGSERGYGYTF.